This T cell receptor (beta chain) originates from a study of OX40 agonist ivuxolimab in advanced cancers. The overall study: An anti-OX40 (CD134) antibody with agonistic activity, ivuxolimab, was administered to patients. One hepatocellular carcinoma and a couple of cutaneous melanoma patients partially responded.

A word on this clone: The antigen is unknown.

Trimming took 6 bases from V and 4 from J; bases not matched to a gene: 5. Germline assignment: CDR1 MNHNS and CDR2 SASEGT. The CDR3 extends over 14 amino acids. Sequencing was performed with immunoSEQ multiplex PCR; in TCRdb, only in-frame clones are kept and a portion is missing. The repertoire consists of under 95,000 clones, with roughly 90% occurring once and the leading ten covering approximately 1.3%. Whole-study findings and limits: In CD8+ T cells, expanded clones were on average more numerous than in CD4+. Which antigen the expanded peripheral T cells recognized is unknown.

This specimen was CD4+ or CD8+ T cells sorted from blood, taken in a trial of the OX40 agonist ivuxolimab. The chain employs TRBV6-1 and TRBJ1-2; 10 positions match TRBD1. The clonotype comes from an adult with an advanced solid tumor such as melanoma, head and neck, liver or kidney cancer. The CDR3 DNA reads as TGTGCCAGCAGCTCTGGGGACAGGGGCTATGGCTACACCTTC. It specifies CASSSGDRGYGYTF.